These 8 T cell receptor beta chains came from one sample sequenced in a study of T cell responses to AZD1222 COVID-19 vaccine (dated by TCRdb to the early 2020s). Receptors were amplified or captured by the immunoSEQ multiplex PCR assay. The table comes from immuneACCESS by way of TCRdb, which keeps in-frame sequences with V and J called. Part of the clones is missing from these tables; in studies checked, under half for an unresolved V gene and the rest for unknown reasons. A total of approximately 100,000 clones appear in this sample, more than 75% of them only once. Together, the top ten hold around 10% of the sample. The time point label for this specimen denotes: baseline before first vaccination. The input for sequencing was peripheral blood, taken on day 0 of AZD1222 vaccination. These receptors all stem from an adult in good health.

This clone was observed once. The gene calls are TRBV7-2 and TRBJ2-1; D perhaps matches TRBD2 (6 bases). Germline-derived CDR1 and CDR2 are SGHTA and FQGNSA. With 5 bases removed from V and 5 bases from J, the gap between germline ends came to 22 bases. This CDR3 has 17 residues. The CDR3 DNA reads as TGTGCCAGCAGCATCACTGGGGCGGGGCGACTGGACAATGAGCAGTTCTTC. Protein product: CASSITGAGRLDNEQFF.

The genes are TRBV19 and TRBJ1-5, with a weak D call TRBD1 (6 bases). Germline assignment: CDR1 LNHDA and CDR2 SQIVND (reference sequence). The CDR3 covers 13 residues. V was cut by 8 bases and J by 5 bases, with 13 bases left in between. CDR3 nucleotide sequence: TGTGCCAGTGGGGCGGGGGGCGATCAGCCCCAGCATTTT. Residues: CASGAGGDQPQHF.

This chain uses TRBV7-2 with TRBJ1-3, with D unclear. The CDR3 is 18 residues long. The V end lost 2 bases, the J end lost 0 bases, and 17 bases lay between the germline ends. Germline V gene sequence: CDR1 SGHTA, CDR2 FQGNSA. The CDR3 loop is CASSLLSGRTFSGNTIYF. CDR3 sequence (DNA): TGTGCCAGCAGCTTACTGTCAGGTCGTACGTTCTCTGGAAACACCATATATTTT. The variable domain in full, completed from reference TRBV7-2 and TRBJ1-3, reads GAGVSQSPSNKVTEKGKDVELRCDPISGHTALYWYRQSLGQGLEFLIYFQGNSAPDKSGLPSDRFSAERTGGSVSTLTIQRTQQEDSAVYLCASSLLSGRTFSGNTIYFGEGSWLTVV.

The chain couples TRBV5-1 to TRBJ1-4; D is unresolved. The CDR3 extends over 11 amino acids. CDR1 SGHRS and CDR2 YFSETQ come from the germline V gene. V lost 5 bases, J lost 8 bases, and 7 bases lay in between. CDR3 DNA: TGCGCCAGCAGGGAAGGGGAAAAACTGTTTTTT. Amino acids: CASREGEKLFF.

This clone was seen only once. The genes are TRBV18 and TRBJ2-2, with 11 nucleotides matching TRBD2. The CDR3 loop spans 20 amino acids. Looked up from germline, CDR1 is KGHSH and CDR2 is LQKENI. Losses at the gene ends were 3 bases for V and 1 base for J; bases not matched to a gene: 13. CDR3 protein: CASSPRNPQTSGKNTGELFF. The CDR3 DNA follows: TGTGCCAGCTCACCTCGAAACCCCCAGACTAGCGGGAAGAACACCGGGGAGCTGTTTTTT.

This clone has more than one count but fewer than ten. The chain is built from TRBV19 and TRBJ1-1; TRBD1 matches at 8 bases. The CDR3 extends over 14 amino acids. V trimming: 4 bases; J trimming: 6 bases; junction bases outside the gene matches: 7. Germline CDR1 reads LNHDA; CDR2 reads SQIVND (reference sequence). CDR3 coding DNA: TGTGCCAGTAGTACCGGACAGGGCAGCTCTGAAGCTTTCTTT. The encoded protein is CASSTGQGSSEAFF.

The chain combines TRBV27 with TRBJ1-4, with 8 nucleotides matching TRBD1. Germline V lookup: CDR1 MNHEY, CDR2 SMNVEV (reference sequence). After removal of 4 bases from V and 4 bases from J, the junction contained 5 bases not matched to a gene. The CDR3 totals 15 residues. CDR3 amino acids: CASSSRQGINEKLFF. The CDR3 DNA reads TGTGCCAGCAGTTCCCGACAGGGGATTAATGAAAAACTGTTTTTT.

The J gene is TRBJ1-4, the V gene TRBV6-6, with D hard to call. The CDR3 sequence is 15 residues long. CDR1 is MNHNY and CDR2 is SVGAGI in the germline V gene (reference sequence). Deletions cut 2 bases from V and 0 bases from J, with 7 bases between. CDR3 in amino acids: CASSYSGATNEKLFF. In nucleotides, the CDR3 is TGTGCCAGCAGTTACAGCGGGGCAACTAATGAAAAACTGTTTTTT.